This T cell receptor (beta chain) derives from a study of cytomegalovirus exposure and HLA in healthy donors. A multiplex PCR was run with 60 Vbeta primers and 13 Jbeta primers. Method: immunoSEQ multiplex PCR; TCRdb's copy keeps in-frame clones and lacks some. This sample has around 300,000 clones; about 83% occur once, and the top ten carry roughly 2%. Study-level results: Later analysis suggested most CMV-associated TCR beta chains were HLA-restricted. High specificity and sensitivity for cytomegalovirus status were reported for the classifier. Most likely, a cluster of highly shared sequence variants arose as a sequencing artifact.

The germline V gene encodes CDR1 SGHTA and CDR2 FQGNSA. The CDR3 has 14 amino acids. V was shortened by 4 bases and J by 9 bases, with 18 bases between the two germline ends. For this clone: As yet, its antigen is unknown.

Sequenced material: PBMCs. The V and J genes are TRBV7-2 and TRBJ1-2; D may be TRBD1 (6 bases). The origin of this receptor is a woman aged 40 to 50 in good health and CMV-seropositive. The CDR3 DNA is TGTGCCAGCAGCTCCGGGGGGGGCGCTATTAGCTACACCTTC. It codes for CASSSGGGAISYTF.